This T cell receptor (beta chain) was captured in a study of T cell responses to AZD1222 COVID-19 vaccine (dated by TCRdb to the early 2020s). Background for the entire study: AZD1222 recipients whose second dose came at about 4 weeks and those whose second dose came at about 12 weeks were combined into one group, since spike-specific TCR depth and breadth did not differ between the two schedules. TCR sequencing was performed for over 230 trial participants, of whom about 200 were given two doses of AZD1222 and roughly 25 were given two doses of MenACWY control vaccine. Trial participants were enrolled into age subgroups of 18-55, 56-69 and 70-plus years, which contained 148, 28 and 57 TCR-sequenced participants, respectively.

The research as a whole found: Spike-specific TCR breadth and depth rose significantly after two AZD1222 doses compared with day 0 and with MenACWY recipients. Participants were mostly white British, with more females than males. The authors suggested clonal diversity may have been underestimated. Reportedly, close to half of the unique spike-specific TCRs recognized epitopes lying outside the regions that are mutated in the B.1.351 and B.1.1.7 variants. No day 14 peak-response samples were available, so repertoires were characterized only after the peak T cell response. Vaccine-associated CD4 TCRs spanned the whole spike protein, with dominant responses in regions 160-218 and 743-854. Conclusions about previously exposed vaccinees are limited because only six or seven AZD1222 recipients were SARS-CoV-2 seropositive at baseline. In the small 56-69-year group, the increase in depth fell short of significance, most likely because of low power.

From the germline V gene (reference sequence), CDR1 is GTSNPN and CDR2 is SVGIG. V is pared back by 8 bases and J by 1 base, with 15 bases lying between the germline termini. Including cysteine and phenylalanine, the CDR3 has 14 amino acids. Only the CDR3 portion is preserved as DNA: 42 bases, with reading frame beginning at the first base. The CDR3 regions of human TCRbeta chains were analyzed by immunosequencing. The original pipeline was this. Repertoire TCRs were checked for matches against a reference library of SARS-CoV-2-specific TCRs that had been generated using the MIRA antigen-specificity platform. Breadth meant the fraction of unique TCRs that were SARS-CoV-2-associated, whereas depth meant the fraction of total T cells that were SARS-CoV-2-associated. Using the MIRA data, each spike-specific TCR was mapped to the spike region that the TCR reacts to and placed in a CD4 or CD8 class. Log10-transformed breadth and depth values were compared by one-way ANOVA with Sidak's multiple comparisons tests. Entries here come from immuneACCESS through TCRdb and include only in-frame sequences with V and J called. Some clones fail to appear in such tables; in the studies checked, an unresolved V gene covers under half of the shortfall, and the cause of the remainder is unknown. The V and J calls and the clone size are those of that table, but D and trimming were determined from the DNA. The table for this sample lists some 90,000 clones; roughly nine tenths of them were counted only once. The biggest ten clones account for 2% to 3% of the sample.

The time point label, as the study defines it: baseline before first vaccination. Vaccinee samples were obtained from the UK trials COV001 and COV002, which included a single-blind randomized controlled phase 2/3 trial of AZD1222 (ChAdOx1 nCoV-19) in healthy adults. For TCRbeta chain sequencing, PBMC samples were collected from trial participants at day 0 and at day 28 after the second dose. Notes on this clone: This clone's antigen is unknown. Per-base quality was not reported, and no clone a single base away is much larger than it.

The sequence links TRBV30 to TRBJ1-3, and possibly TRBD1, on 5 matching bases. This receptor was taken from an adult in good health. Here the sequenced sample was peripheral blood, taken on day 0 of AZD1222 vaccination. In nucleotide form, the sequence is TGTGCCCACTCTAACGGGGGTTCTGGAAACACCATATATTTT. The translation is CAHSNGGSGNTIYF.